The clone carrying this T cell receptor (beta chain) showed up many times. The target antigen is unknown. The sample belongs to a study of response to subunit inactivated influenza vaccine. Each CDR3 protein gets one entry after TCRdb re-called the RT-PCR reads with MiXCR. The sample has 150,000 to 200,000 distinct CDR3 sequences, 11% seen once; the top ten hold roughly 12%. The study's findings and limits: The authors proposed limited new T cell recruitment per seasonal influenza vaccination.

V lost 3 bases to trimming and J lost 4 bases; unmatched junction nucleotides: 8. The CDR3 runs to 16 residues. The germline V gene encodes CDR1 SGHTA and CDR2 FQGNSA. The sample in question was non-naive T cells sorted from PBMCs, obtained roughly 47 days after vaccination. The sequence was obtained from a man aged 45-60 years who received an inactivated influenza vaccine. This chain connects TRBV7-2 to TRBJ2-2; 7 nucleotides align to TRBD1. This chain's CDR3 is CASSLRGRGATGELFF. The CDR3 coding sequence is TGTGCCAGCAGCTTGAGGGGGCGCGGTGCCACCGGGGAGCTGTTTTTT.